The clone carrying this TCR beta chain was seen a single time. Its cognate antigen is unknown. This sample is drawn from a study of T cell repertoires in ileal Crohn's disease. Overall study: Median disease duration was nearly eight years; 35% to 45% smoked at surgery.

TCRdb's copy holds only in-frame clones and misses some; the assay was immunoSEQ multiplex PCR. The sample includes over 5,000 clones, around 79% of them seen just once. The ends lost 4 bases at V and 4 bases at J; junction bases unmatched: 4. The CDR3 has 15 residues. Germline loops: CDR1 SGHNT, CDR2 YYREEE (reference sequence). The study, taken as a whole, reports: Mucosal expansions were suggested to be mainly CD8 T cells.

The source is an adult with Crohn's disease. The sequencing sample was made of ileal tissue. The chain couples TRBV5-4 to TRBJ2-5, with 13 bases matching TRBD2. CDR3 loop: CASSLGLAGRETQYF. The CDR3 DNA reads TGTGCCAGCAGCCTGGGACTAGCGGGGCGAGAGACCCAGTACTTC.